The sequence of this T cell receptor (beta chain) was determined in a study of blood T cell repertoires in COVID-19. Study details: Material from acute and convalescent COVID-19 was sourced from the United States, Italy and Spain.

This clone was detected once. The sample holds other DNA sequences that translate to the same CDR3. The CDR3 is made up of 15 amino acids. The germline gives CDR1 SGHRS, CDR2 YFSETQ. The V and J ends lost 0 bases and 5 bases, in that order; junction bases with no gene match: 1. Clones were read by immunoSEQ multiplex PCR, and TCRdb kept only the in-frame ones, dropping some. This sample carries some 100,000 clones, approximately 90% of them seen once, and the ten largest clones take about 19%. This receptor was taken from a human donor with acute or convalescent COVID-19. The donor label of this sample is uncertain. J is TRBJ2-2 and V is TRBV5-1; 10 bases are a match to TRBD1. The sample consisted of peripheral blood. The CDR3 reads CASSLGTGGTGELFF. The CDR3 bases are TGCGCCAGCAGCTTGGGGACAGGGGGGACCGGGGAGCTGTTTTTT.